These 9 T cell receptor beta chains were all obtained from the same sample, sequenced in a study of cytomegalovirus exposure and HLA in healthy donors. PCR was performed using 60 Vbeta and 13 Jbeta primers. The table came from immunoSEQ multiplex PCR; TCRdb's copy has only in-frame clones and leaves some out. Here the sample spans about 160,000 clones, roughly four fifths being singletons. The sequenced sample was PBMCs. These receptor sequences come from a woman aged 18-30 years in good health and CMV-seronegative.

This chain uses TRBV11-2 with TRBJ1-1; 7 nucleotides match TRBD1. There are 12 residues in the CDR3. Germline V gives CDR1 SGHAT, CDR2 FQNNGV. Unmatched junction bases numbered 7, after V lost 4 bases and J lost 11 bases. The CDR3 spells CASSSMDRLAFF. DNA of the CDR3: TGTGCCAGCAGCTCAATGGACAGGCTCGCTTTCTTT. The full variable domain, its missing parts supplied by reference TRBV11-2 and TRBJ1-1, is EAGVAQSPRYKIIEKRQSVAFWCNPISGHATLYWYQQILGQGPKLLIQFQNNGVVDDSQLPKDRFSAERLKGVDSTLKIQPAKLEDSAVYLCASSSMDRLAFFGQGTRLTVV.

The chain combines TRBV10-3 with TRBJ2-1, with 16 bases aligning to TRBD2. The CDR3 is 15 residues long. Per the germline V gene, CDR1 is ENHRY and CDR2 is SYGVKD. Trimming at V came to 3 bases and at J to 8 bases, leaving 1 base not matched to a gene. The CDR3 coding sequence is TGTGCCATCAGTGACGGGACTAGCGGGGGGGATGAGCAGTTCTTC. This sequence encodes CAISDGTSGGDEQFF.

The rearrangement uses TRBV7-8 and TRBJ1-3, with D perhaps TRBD1 (5 bases). V shed 6 bases and J shed 4 bases, with 16 bases lying between them. The CDR3 covers 15 residues. Germline lookup yields CDR1 SGHVS and CDR2 FQNEAQ. The CDR3 loop reads CASRESRVGGNTIYF. DNA for the CDR3: TGTGCCAGCAGAGAGTCCAGGGTCGGGGGAAACACCATATATTTT.

This clone has just a few counts. The rearrangement uses TRBV19 and TRBJ2-7; a weak D match, TRBD2 (6 bases). Trimming left V 0 bases short and J 7 bases short, with 13 bases between. CDR3 length equals 14 residues. In germline, CDR1 is LNHDA, CDR2 SQIVND (reference sequence). CDR3 bases: TGTGCCAGTAGTATAGATGGGAGGTTCAAGGAGCAGTACTTC. Encoded protein: CASSIDGRFKEQYF.

This rearrangement joins TRBV2 to TRBJ1-1; 8 bases are shared with TRBD1. CDR1 and CDR2 from the germline V gene are SNHLY and FYNNEI. This CDR3 is built from 14 residues. With V trimmed by 7 bases and J by 0 bases, 4 bases remained unmatched. The CDR3 coding sequence is TGTGCCAGCAAACAGGGGGACATGAACACTGAAGCTTTCTTT. Translation: CASKQGDMNTEAFF.

The DNA of the CDR3 is TGTGCCAGCAGCTTAGAATTACAGGGCAGCTCCTATAATTCACCCCTCCACTTT. This translates into CASSLELQGSSYNSPLHF. V and J are TRBV7-8 and TRBJ1-6, with a weak D call TRBD1 (6 bases). CDR1 and CDR2 (germline): SGHVS, FQNEAQ. Trimming left V 1 base short and J 0 bases short, with 13 bases between. There are 18 residues in the CDR3. The variable domain in full, completed from reference TRBV7-8 and TRBJ1-6, reads GAGVSQSPRYKVAKRGQDVALRCDPISGHVSLFWYQQALGQGPEFLTYFQNEAQLDKSGLPSDRFFAERPEGSVSTLKIQRTQQEDSAVYLCASSLELQGSSYNSPLHFGNGTRLTVT.

J is TRBJ2-7 and V is TRBV27; 10 nucleotides align to TRBD2. The germline gives CDR1 MNHEY, CDR2 SMNVEV (reference sequence). Unmatched junction bases numbered 12, after V lost 2 bases and J lost 5 bases. The CDR3 sequence is 17 residues long. The CDR3: CASSLGVLAGVKDEQYF. In nucleotides, the CDR3 is TGTGCCAGCAGTTTAGGGGTCCTAGCGGGAGTTAAAGACGAGCAGTACTTC.

The genes are TRBV7-2 and TRBJ1-6; D is uncertain. In germline, CDR1 is SGHTA, CDR2 FQGNSA. Trimming left V 7 bases short and J 7 bases short, with 17 bases between. The CDR3 has 15 amino acids. This CDR3 is CASTGRVYGNSPLHF. The CDR3 coding sequence is TGTGCCAGCACCGGGAGGGTGTATGGGAATTCACCCCTCCACTTT.

This clone was found once. The chain carries TRBV28 and TRBJ1-1; no clear D gene. V was pared by 4 bases and J by 7 bases, with 13 bases between. CDR3 length: 13 residues. Germline assignment: CDR1 MDHEN and CDR2 SYDVKM. The CDR3 DNA is TGTGCCAGCAGTTACCCGGGAAAGCGTGAAGCTTTCTTT. Amino acids: CASSYPGKREAFF.